One and the same sample provided the 24 T cell receptor beta chains below, sequenced in a study of cytomegalovirus exposure and HLA in healthy donors. With 60 Vbeta and 13 Jbeta primers, the PCR was carried out. Assay: immunoSEQ multiplex PCR; the TCRdb copy retains only in-frame clones and omits some. This table has some 70,000 clones, about 76% appearing once. Sequencing input: PBMCs. These receptors came from a man aged 18 to 35 in good health and CMV-seronegative.

The chain is built from TRBV5-6 and TRBJ2-3; 8 nucleotides match TRBD2. The V gene end was trimmed by 0 bases and the J gene end by 3 bases; junction bases not matched to a gene: 3. Germline V gene data show CDR1 as SGHDT and CDR2 as YYEEEE. The CDR3 totals 15 residues. CDR3 sequence (DNA): TGTGCCAGCAGCTTGGCGAGCGGGGGAACAGATACGCAGTATTTT. This sequence encodes CASSLASGGTDTQYF.

In its sample, this clone was seen a few times. This chain joins TRBV10-3 and TRBJ2-7, with D tentatively TRBD1 (5 bases). The V end lost 7 bases, the J end lost 1 base, and 11 bases lay between the germline ends. Looked up from germline, CDR1 is ENHRY and CDR2 is SYGVKD. The CDR3 runs to 13 residues. CDR3 sequence reads: CAINTGQSYEQYF. For the CDR3, the DNA is TGTGCCATCAACACAGGCCAATCCTACGAGCAGTACTTC.

This chain uses TRBV7-9 with TRBJ2-7; the D gene is possibly TRBD2 (7 bases). With 2 bases removed from V and 2 bases from J, the gap between germline ends came to 13 bases. CDR1 and CDR2 (germline): SEHNR, FQNEAQ (reference sequence). This CDR3 comprises 15 residues. The CDR3 coding sequence is TGTGCCAGCAGCTTATCGGCGGGGGCACCCTACGAGCAGTACTTC. Translating it yields CASSLSAGAPYEQYF.

This clone occurred a few times. The chain employs TRBV28 and TRBJ1-5; D is undetermined. Trimming shortened V by 2 bases and J by 4 bases, and 6 bases separated the two germline ends. The CDR3 contains 13 residues. CDR1 is MDHEN and CDR2 is SYDVKM in the germline V gene. Here the CDR3 DNA reads TGTGCCAGCAGTTTAACCCAGAATCAGCCCCAGCATTTT. Translated, it gives CASSLTQNQPQHF.

The V call is TRBV7-4, the J call TRBJ2-1; TRBD1 aligns across 11 bases. CDR1 and CDR2 (germline): SGHVT, SQSDAQ. Losses at the gene ends were 4 bases for V and 9 bases for J; bases not matched to a gene: 11. This CDR3 region has 16 residues. The CDR3 loop reads CASSSPGQGEVGEQFF. CDR3 nucleotides: TGTGCCAGCAGCTCGCCGGGACAGGGGGAGGTCGGTGAGCAGTTCTTC.

This CDR3 is CASSKDRVSYEQYV. The CDR3 DNA reads TGTGCCAGCAGTAAAGACAGGGTCTCCTACGAGCAGTACGTC. The gene calls are TRBV6-6 and TRBJ2-7; 7 positions match TRBD1. With V trimmed by 5 bases and J by 0 bases, 4 bases remained unmatched. The CDR3 consists of 14 residues. Germline V lookup: CDR1 MNHNY, CDR2 SVGAGI (reference sequence).

The chain couples TRBV11-2 to TRBJ2-7; D is possibly TRBD2 (7 bases). V was cut by 5 bases and J by 4 bases, with 21 bases left in between. The CDR3 is 16 residues long. Germline V gives CDR1 SGHAT, CDR2 FQNNGV. Here the CDR3 reads CASSARSGGPLYEQYF. The CDR3 region has the DNA TGTGCCAGCAGCGCACGATCGGGGGGCCCTTTATACGAGCAGTACTTC.

This clone appeared a few times. The chain employs TRBV19 and TRBJ2-5; TRBD1 aligns across 10 bases. The end of the DNA fits TRBJ2-7 better, so the J call may be wrong. The CDR3 runs to 14 residues. CDR1 and CDR2 from the germline V gene are LNHDA and SQIVND (reference sequence). This CDR3 reads CASSTGTGDNEQYF. The DNA of the CDR3 is TGTGCCAGTAGTACCGGGACAGGGGATAACGAGCAGTACTTC.

The chain links TRBV6-1 to TRBJ2-1; 7 bases fit TRBD2. CDR3 size: 12 residues. V lost 5 bases to trimming and J lost 10 bases; unmatched junction nucleotides: 5. The V gene's germline CDR1 is MNHNS and CDR2 SASEGT. The CDR3 reads CASSPTGLEQFF. The CDR3 coding sequence is TGTGCCAGCAGTCCTACGGGACTAGAGCAGTTCTTC.

The V gene is TRBV7-9, the J gene TRBJ2-5; tentative D call: TRBD1 (5 bases). Trimming took 1 base from V and 2 from J, leaving 11 bases between them. Germline V lookup: CDR1 SEHNR, CDR2 FQNEAQ (reference sequence). CDR3 size: 15 residues. For the CDR3, the DNA is TGTGCCAGCAGCTTAGGTCAGGGCCCTCAAGAGACCCAGTACTTC. Amino acids: CASSLGQGPQETQYF.

This clone occurred once. The V gene is TRBV4-3, the J gene TRBJ1-6, with D maybe TRBD1 (6 bases). Germline CDR1 reads LGHNA; CDR2 reads YSLEER. Trimming cost V 0 bases and J 9 bases, with 15 bases left between them. The CDR3 has 16 amino acids. The chain's CDR3 is CASSQDQRGAGSPLHF. DNA for the CDR3: TGCGCCAGCAGCCAAGATCAGCGGGGGGCAGGTTCACCCCTCCACTTT.

The CDR3 spells CASSPGYGYEQYF. The CDR3 DNA sequence: TGTGCCAGCAGCCCGGGTTACGGCTACGAGCAGTACTTC. The V and J genes are TRBV7-3 and TRBJ2-7; D is undetermined. Germline lookup yields CDR1 SGHTA and CDR2 FQGTGA. This CDR3 comprises 13 residues. V was clipped by 5 bases and J by 3 bases, with 11 bases between them.

The V and J genes are TRBV10-3 and TRBJ2-5; TRBD1 aligns across 7 bases. The J call is uncertain, as TRBJ2-7 better fits the DNA end. Germline V lookup: CDR1 ENHRY, CDR2 SYGVKD. The CDR3 runs 14 residues. The CDR3 bases are TGTGCCATCAGTGGGGGACAGTCCGGGCACGAGCAGTACTTC. This translates into CAISGGQSGHEQYF.

The chain recombines TRBV2 with TRBJ2-1; tentatively, D is TRBD1 (6 bases). This CDR3 is 19 amino acids long. V was cut by 6 bases and J by 2 bases, with 26 bases left in between. Germline values: CDR1 SNHLY, CDR2 FYNNEI. CDR3: CASSLLGMGTGQTYNEQFF. The CDR3 coding sequence is TGTGCCAGCAGCCTCCTAGGGATGGGGACGGGACAAACCTACAATGAGCAGTTCTTC.

The V gene is TRBV6-5, the J gene TRBJ1-4; 10 bases map to TRBD1. Germline CDR1 MNHEY, CDR2 SVGAGI. This CDR3 spans 14 amino acids. Trimming at V came to 0 bases and at J to 8 bases, leaving 0 bases not matched to a gene. DNA of the CDR3: TGTGCCAGCAGTTACTCGGGACAGGGGGAAAAACTGTTTTTT. Its translation is CASSYSGQGEKLFF.

This chain connects TRBV14 to TRBJ1-4; D possibly corresponds to TRBD1 (6 bases). The V and J ends lost 6 bases and 0 bases respectively, with 11 bases between them. Germline CDR1 reads SGHDN; CDR2 reads FVKESK. The CDR3 is made up of 15 amino acids. The CDR3 DNA reads as TGTGCCAGCAGTCCAGGGGTTCCAACTAATGAAAAACTGTTTTTT. Translation gives CASSPGVPTNEKLFF.

This sequence joins TRBV19 and TRBJ1-5, with D unclear. The V end was cut by 3 bases, the J end by 6 bases, with 9 bases between. The V gene's germline CDR1 is LNHDA and CDR2 SQIVND (reference sequence). The CDR3 loop spans 13 amino acids. In nucleotides, the CDR3 is TGTGCCAGTAGTATCTCGCGGGGTCAGCCCCAGCATTTT. This translates into CASSISRGQPQHF. Combining the CDR3 with reference TRBV19 and TRBJ1-5 gives the whole variable domain DGGITQSPKYLFRKEGQNVTLSCEQNLNHDAMYWYRQDPGQGLRLIYYSQIVNDFQKGDIAEGYSVSREKKESFPLTVTSAQKNPTAFYLCASSISRGQPQHFGDGTRLSIL.

This sequence joins TRBV5-6 and TRBJ2-7; 8 bases line up with TRBD1. Germline values: CDR1 SGHDT, CDR2 YYEEEE. The CDR3 totals 12 residues. V lost 3 bases and J lost 6; bases outside the gene matches: 2. The CDR3 coding sequence is TGTGCCAGCAGCTGGGACAGGCTCGAGCAGTACTTC. Encoded protein: CASSWDRLEQYF.

The chain links TRBV18 to TRBJ1-6, with 7 bases that match TRBD1. Germline-derived CDR1 and CDR2 are KGHSH and LQKENI. The CDR3 consists of 15 residues. V was clipped by 0 bases and J by 5 bases; unmatched bases: 1. The CDR3 region is CASSPPQGNNSPLHF. In DNA, the CDR3 is TGTGCCAGCTCACCACCACAGGGGAATAATTCACCCCTCCACTTT.

As regards this clone: The junction shows a germline mismatch at one end, possibly a read error. The chain is built from TRBV5-1 and TRBJ1-1, with unresolved D. The CDR3 is made up of 11 amino acids. Germline CDR1 reads SGHRS; CDR2 reads YFSETQ. In DNA form, the CDR3 reads TGCGCCAGCAGCTTGGACACAGAAGCTTTCTTT. Translated: CASSLDTEAFF.

The V call is TRBV19, the J call TRBJ2-1; TRBD2 matches at 10 bases. The germline V gene encodes CDR1 LNHDA and CDR2 SQIVND (reference sequence). This CDR3 has 18 amino acids. The junction had 14 bases not matched to a gene; V was cut back by 5 bases and J by 4 bases. The CDR3 DNA reads TGTGCCAGTAGTGTTTACGCCAAGGGACTAGCGCGTTACAATGAGCAGTTCTTC. Amino acids: CASSVYAKGLARYNEQFF.

This clone was seen once. The gene calls are TRBV4-2 and TRBJ1-1, with TRBD1 identical over 7 bases. This CDR3 is built from 13 residues. Germline V gene sequence: CDR1 LGHNA, CDR2 YNFKEQ. V gave up 0 bases and J gave up 11 bases; unmatched junction bases: 6. CDR3: CASSQDQGDWAFF. In DNA form, the CDR3 reads TGTGCCAGCAGCCAAGATCAGGGGGATTGGGCTTTCTTT.

This chain joins TRBV9 and TRBJ2-3; D unresolved. Trimming removed 4 bases from V and 0 bases from J, with 18 bases in between. This CDR3 has 17 residues. Germline assignment: CDR1 SGDLS and CDR2 YYNGEE. CDR3 sequence reads: CASSPPPIGPSTDTQYF. The CDR3 DNA reads as TGTGCCAGCAGCCCCCCCCCAATCGGTCCTAGCACAGATACGCAGTATTTT. Full variable domain (missing parts from reference TRBV9 and TRBJ2-3): DSGVTQTPKHLITATGQRVTLRCSPRSGDLSVYWYQQSLDQGLQFLIQYYNGEERAKGNILERFSAQQFPDLHSELNLSSLELGDSALYFCASSPPPIGPSTDTQYFGPGTRLTVL.

The chain has TRBV15 and TRBJ2-6, with TRBD1 matching over 7 bases. The CDR3 extends over 19 amino acids. After removal of 1 base from V and 0 bases from J, the junction contained 9 bases not matched to a gene. Germline CDR1 and CDR2: LNHNV and YYDKDF (reference sequence). This CDR3 is CATSRGGQVSFSGANVLTF. The CDR3 DNA is TGTGCCACCAGCAGAGGTGGACAGGTTTCTTTCTCTGGGGCCAACGTCCTGACTTTC.